This TCR beta chain was profiled in a study of OX40 agonist ivuxolimab in advanced cancers. This CDR3 contains 16 residues. Germline V CDR1 and CDR2: LGHNA, YNFKEQ. With V trimmed by 5 bases and J by 5 bases, 10 bases remained unmatched. Here immunoSEQ multiplex PCR was the method, and the copy in TCRdb shows in-frame clones only, minus some. The sample carries over 55,000 clones, 84% recorded once. This specimen was CD4+ or CD8+ T cells sorted from blood, taken in a trial of the OX40 agonist ivuxolimab. V and J are TRBV4-2 and TRBJ1-2; 11 nucleotides match TRBD1. The sequence was collected from an adult with an advanced solid tumor such as melanoma, head and neck, liver or kidney cancer. The CDR3: CASSSGQGAVVYGYTF. Here the CDR3 DNA reads TGTGCCAGCAGCTCCGGACAGGGGGCGGTGGTTTATGGCTACACCTTC.